A single sample gave rise to the 18 T cell receptor beta chains below, sequenced in a study of blood T cells in healthy people across ages. For the second PCR, which ran for about 7 to 11 cycles, a sample-barcoded 5' primer and a J-beta primer mix were used. MiXCR, run by TCRdb on the 5' RACE reads, gives a single entry per CDR3 protein. The data contain approximately 1,100,000 distinct CDR3 sequences, more than 40% of them singletons. The specimen was blood. These receptors were obtained from a woman aged 60-75 years in good health.

The gene calls are TRBV19 and TRBJ2-7; TRBD1 is a possible D gene (5 bases). The DNA end is a closer match to TRBJ2-5, so the J assignment may be wrong. The CDR3 totals 16 residues. In germline, CDR1 is LNHDA, CDR2 SQIVND (reference sequence). Here the CDR3 reads CANNQKGRLYGETQYF. CDR3 bases: TGTGCCAACAATCAAAAGGGGCGCTTATACGGGGAGACCCAGTACTTC.

This clonotype was counted ten times or more. The chain carries TRBV5-1 and TRBJ2-1; 10 nucleotides match TRBD2. The germline CDR1 and CDR2 sequences are SGHRS and YFSETQ. The V and J ends lost 0 bases and 4 bases, in that order; junction bases with no gene match: 4. The CDR3 covers 16 residues. The CDR3 nucleotides are TGCGCCAGCAGCTTGGGACTAGCGGGTGTTTACAATGAGCAGTTCTTC. Translated, it gives CASSLGLAGVYNEQFF.

This clonotype was counted a few times. The V call is TRBV2, the J call TRBJ1-5, with 7 positions matching TRBD1. Germline V gene sequence: CDR1 SNHLY, CDR2 FYNNEI. The CDR3 is made up of 15 amino acids. J gave up 2 bases and V 3 bases, and 4 bases lay outside the gene matches. DNA for the CDR3: TGTGCCAGCAGTGATTTTACAGGGGGCAATCAGCCCCAGCATTTT. Translating gives CASSDFTGGNQPQHF.

The genes are TRBV6-6 and TRBJ2-5; D is possibly TRBD1 (6 bases). The CDR3 has 15 residues. The V end lost 0 bases, the J end lost 5 bases, and 13 bases lay between the germline ends. CDR1 is MNHNY, CDR2 SVGAGI, per germline (reference sequence). DNA for the CDR3: TGTGCCAGCAGTTACTCGAACAGGGCACGGGAGACCCAGTACTTC. Amino acids: CASSYSNRARETQYF.

V is TRBV6-4 and J is TRBJ1-1, with 12 positions matching TRBD1. The CDR3 extends over 15 amino acids. Germline V lookup: CDR1 MRHNA, CDR2 SNTAGT. After removal of 5 bases from V and 6 bases from J, the junction contained 7 bases not matched to a gene. CDR3 nucleotides: TGTGCCAGCAGTTCCGGGACAGGGGGCATCTCTGAAGCTTTCTTT. Residues: CASSSGTGGISEAFF.

This clonotype was observed a handful of times. The genes are TRBV28 and TRBJ1-5, with TRBD1 matching over 9 bases. This CDR3 region has 16 residues. CDR1 MDHEN and CDR2 SYDVKM come from the germline V gene. After removal of 2 bases from V and 6 bases from J, the junction contained 8 bases not matched to a gene. CDR3 nucleotides: TGTGCCAGCAGTTTACCCACAGGGGGCGGATTTCAGCCCCAGCATTTT. Amino acid sequence: CASSLPTGGGFQPQHF.

The J gene is TRBJ2-5, the V gene TRBV5-5, with D perhaps TRBD1 (5 bases). In germline, CDR1 is SGHKS, CDR2 YYEKEE (reference sequence). This CDR3 contains 16 residues. Between the trimmed V and J ends, which lost 4 bases and 3 bases, there was a span of 19 bases. The CDR3 sequence is CASSNGPGLTKETQYF. The CDR3, as DNA: TGTGCCAGCAGCAATGGGCCAGGGCTTACGAAAGAGACCCAGTACTTC.

This clonotype appeared a few times. The J gene is TRBJ1-2, the V gene TRBV9, with D maybe TRBD1 (6 bases). Per the germline V gene, CDR1 is SGDLS and CDR2 is YYNGEE. Trimming removed 3 bases at V and 4 bases at J, with 28 bases between. This CDR3 comprises 19 residues. The CDR3, as DNA: TGTGCCAGCAGCGACAGGGACCAAATTACAGGGATTGAGATCTATGGCTACACCTTC. Translating gives CASSDRDQITGIEIYGYTF.

This chain joins TRBV21-1 and TRBJ2-5; no DNA check was done on the table's D call, TRBD2. The J call may not be correct, given that the DNA end is closer to TRBJ2-7. TRBV21-1 is an annotated pseudogene. The CDR3 has 18 amino acids. The DNA for the CDR3 is TGTGCCAGCAGCAACTCGTCGGCCCTCTGGCGGGACCGAGGCGAGCAGTACTTC. Protein product: CASSNSSALWRDRGEQYF.

V usage is TRBV7-2 and J usage is TRBJ1-2; 8 nucleotides line up with TRBD1. The V and J ends lost 4 bases and 8 bases, in that order; junction bases with no gene match: 9. Germline V gene data show CDR1 as SGHTA and CDR2 as FQGNSA. The CDR3 length is 14 residues. The CDR3: CASSSRDRLRGYTF. CDR3 nucleotide sequence: TGTGCCAGCAGCTCGCGGGACAGGTTGAGAGGCTACACCTTC.

This clonotype was seen a handful of times. CDR3 in amino acids: CSVGTSDYEQYF. CDR3 nucleotide sequence: TGCAGCGTTGGGACTAGCGACTACGAGCAGTACTTC. The chain is built from TRBV29-1 and TRBJ2-7; TRBD2 matches at 9 bases. Germline-derived CDR1 and CDR2 are SQVTM and ANQGSEA. V shed 4 bases and J 3 bases; nucleotides not matched to a gene: 1. CDR3 length: 12 amino acids.

Details on this clonotype: Compared with germline, one end of the junction differs, possibly owing to a read error. The chain carries TRBV5-5 and TRBJ2-3; 11 nucleotides align to TRBD2. The CDR3 extends over 13 amino acids. Germline loops: CDR1 SGHKS, CDR2 YYEKEE (reference sequence). The CDR3 is CASIAGGTDMQYF. CDR3 DNA: TGTGCCAGCATAGCGGGGGGGACAGATATGCAGTATTTT.

The chain joins TRBV20-1 to TRBJ2-5, with a possible D match to TRBD1 (5 bases). CDR1 and CDR2 from the germline V gene are DFQATT and SNEGSKA (reference sequence). The CDR3 spans 14 residues. Trimming cost V 6 bases and J 5 bases, with 19 bases left between them. The DNA for the CDR3 is TGCAGTGCCCCCGTTGGCCAGGGTGGGGAGACCCAGTACTTC. Translated: CSAPVGQGGETQYF.

The genes are TRBV28 and TRBJ2-5, with D hard to call. Germline loops: CDR1 MDHEN, CDR2 SYDVKM. CDR3 length: 15 amino acids. The V end lost 1 base, the J end lost 4 bases, and 13 bases lay between the germline ends. The CDR3, as DNA: TGTGCCAGCAGTTTATCCCTTATTCCTGGAGAGACCCAGTACTTC. As protein: CASSLSLIPGETQYF.

V is TRBV7-9 and J is TRBJ2-1; weak D call: TRBD1 (6 bases). The CDR3 has 16 amino acids. The germline V and J ends were trimmed by 5 bases and 8 bases, with 22 bases remaining between them. In germline, CDR1 is SEHNR, CDR2 FQNEAQ (reference sequence). CDR3 residues: CASSEPTMGAGYEQFF. For the CDR3, the DNA is TGTGCCAGCAGCGAACCAACGATGGGGGCCGGCTATGAGCAGTTCTTC. Using reference TRBV7-9 and TRBJ2-1 for the parts outside the CDR3, the full variable domain is DTGVSQNPRHKITKRGQNVTFRCDPISEHNRLYWYRQTLGQGPEFLTYFQNEAQLEKSRLLSDRFSAERPKGSFSTLEIQRTEQGDSAMYLCASSEPTMGAGYEQFFGPGTRLTVL.

This clonotype came up a few times. The V call is TRBV14, the J call TRBJ2-5, with D uncertain. Trimming pared 3 bases from V and 6 bases from J, leaving 17 bases between. The CDR3 contains 15 residues. The germline gives CDR1 SGHDN, CDR2 FVKESK. CDR3 protein: CASSQGRLGGQTQYF. Here the CDR3 DNA reads TGTGCCAGCAGCCAGGGCCGTTTAGGCGGACAGACCCAGTACTTC. The full variable domain, its missing parts supplied by reference TRBV14 and TRBJ2-5, is EAGVTQFPSHSVIEKGQTVTLRCDPISGHDNLYWYRRVMGKEIKFLLHFVKESKQDESGMPNNRFLAERTGGTYSTLKVQPAELEDSGVYFCASSQGRLGGQTQYFGPGTRLLVL.

The chain recombines TRBV2 with TRBJ2-5, with 11 nucleotides matching TRBD1. CDR3 length: 17 amino acids. V trimming: 1 base; J trimming: 7 bases; junction bases outside the gene matches: 11. The V gene's germline CDR1 is SNHLY and CDR2 FYNNEI. The CDR3 DNA reads TGTGCCAGCAGTGAAGAGCAGTGGACAGGGGGCAGGGGGACCCAGTACTTC. As protein: CASSEEQWTGGRGTQYF.

Only a few counts were recorded for this clonotype. The CDR3 loop reads CASSLLAAQETQYF. The CDR3 DNA sequence: TGTGCCAGCAGTTTACTAGCGGCTCAAGAGACCCAGTACTTC. This chain joins TRBV12-3 or TRBV12-4 and TRBJ2-5; 7 positions agree with TRBD2. V lost 2 bases and J lost 2; bases outside the gene matches: 2. There are 14 residues in the CDR3.